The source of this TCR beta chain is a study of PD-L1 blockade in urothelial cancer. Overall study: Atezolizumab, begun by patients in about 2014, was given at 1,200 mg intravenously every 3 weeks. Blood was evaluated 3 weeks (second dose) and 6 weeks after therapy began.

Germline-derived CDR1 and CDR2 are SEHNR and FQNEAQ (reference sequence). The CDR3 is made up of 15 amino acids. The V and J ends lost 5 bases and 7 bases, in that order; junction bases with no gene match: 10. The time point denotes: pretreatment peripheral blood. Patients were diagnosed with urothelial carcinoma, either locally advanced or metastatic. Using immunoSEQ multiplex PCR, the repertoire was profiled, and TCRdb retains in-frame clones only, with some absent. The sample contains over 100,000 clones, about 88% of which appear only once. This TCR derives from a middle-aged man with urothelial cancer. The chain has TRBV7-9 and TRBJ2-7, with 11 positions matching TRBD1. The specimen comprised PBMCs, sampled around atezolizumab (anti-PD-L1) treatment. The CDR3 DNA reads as TGTGCCAGCAGCCGCCAAGGACAGGGGGCGCAGGAGCAGTACTTC. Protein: CASSRQGQGAQEQYF.